Shown below are 25 T cell receptor beta chains from a single sample sequenced in a study of beta chain features in type 1 diabetes. Study findings and constraints: Across all four CD4+ subsets, people with type 1 diabetes showed modestly shorter TCRB CDR3s.

All of the isolated RNA was reverse transcribed, so expressed TCRB transcripts were sequenced. The table came from immunoSEQ multiplex PCR; TCRdb's copy has only in-frame clones and leaves some out. The repertoire holds over 150,000 clones, with 6.5% to 10% as singletons. No antigen is known for these receptors. The sequenced sample consisted of central memory CD4+ T cells from blood. These receptors all stem from a woman younger than 30 with type 1 diabetes.

The table lists this clone with a few counts. This chain connects TRBV28 to TRBJ2-7; no clear D. The CDR3 is made up of 14 amino acids. Germline CDR1 and CDR2: MDHEN and SYDVKM. V lost 5 bases and J 2 bases, leaving 13 bases between the germline ends. CDR3 in amino acids: CASSPATTPYEQYF. The CDR3 region has the DNA TGTGCCAGCAGTCCCGCGACAACACCCTACGAGCAGTACTTC. The complete variable domain, with remaining parts taken from reference TRBV28 and TRBJ2-7, reads DVKVTQSSRYLVKRTGEKVFLECVQDMDHENMFWYRQDPGLGLRLIYFSYDVKMKEKGDIPEGYSVSREKKERFSLILESASTNQTSMYLCASSPATTPYEQYFGPGTRLTVT.

J is TRBJ2-7 and V is TRBV6-1, with 10 bases aligning to TRBD1. CDR1 and CDR2 (germline): MNHNS, SASEGT. Trimming cost V 10 bases and J 3 bases; bases outside gene matches: 9. The CDR3 length is 14 residues. This CDR3 reads CATGGQGILYEQYF. The CDR3 DNA sequence: TGTGCCACCGGGGGACAGGGGATTCTCTACGAGCAGTACTTC.

This clone was found a few times. V and J are TRBV14 and TRBJ2-6, with 8 bases aligning to TRBD2. In germline, CDR1 is SGHDN, CDR2 FVKESK. This CDR3 has 16 amino acids. Losses at the gene ends were 8 bases for V and 3 bases for J; bases not matched to a gene: 9. In nucleotides, the CDR3 is TGTGCCAGCGAGCGGGGGCGCTCGGTTGGGGCCAACGTCCTGACTTTC. Translating gives CASERGRSVGANVLTF.

The table lists this clone with a few counts. As DNA, the CDR3 is TGCAGCGTCGGACAGGGTAACACCGGGGAGCTGTTTTTT. Translation: CSVGQGNTGELFF. The chain couples TRBV29-1 to TRBJ2-2; 8 nucleotides agree with TRBD1. The CDR3 is 13 residues long. Germline V gene data show CDR1 as SQVTM and CDR2 as ANQGSEA. Trimming removed 6 bases from V and 2 bases from J; junction bases left unmatched: 2.

This clone was recorded a few times. The chain uses TRBV7-2 and TRBJ2-1; D unclear. CDR3 size: 12 residues. CDR1 and CDR2 (germline): SGHTA, FQGNSA. V dropped 1 base and J dropped 10 bases, with 8 bases sitting between them. For the CDR3, the DNA is TGTGCCAGCAGCTTAGTCCTCCTGGAGCAGTTCTTC. Translated: CASSLVLLEQFF.

The rearrangement uses TRBV15 and TRBJ2-1, with D tentatively TRBD2 (7 bases). The CDR3 has 16 residues. V lost 8 bases and J 3 bases, leaving 20 bases between the germline ends. Per germline, CDR1 LNHNV and CDR2 YYDKDF (reference sequence). This CDR3 is CATGGGGGGGYNEQFF. DNA for the CDR3: TGTGCCACCGGCGGGGGTGGGGGCGGGGGCTACAATGAGCAGTTCTTC. The complete variable domain, with remaining parts taken from reference TRBV15 and TRBJ2-1, reads DAMVIQNPRYQVTQFGKPVTLSCSQTLNHNVMYWYQQKSSQAPKLLFHYYDKDFNNEADTPDNFQSRRPNTSFCFLDIRSPGLGDTAMYLCATGGGGGGGYNEQFFGPGTRLTVL.

The V and J genes are TRBV9 and TRBJ2-7, with 7 bases that match TRBD2. Germline loops: CDR1 SGDLS, CDR2 YYNGEE. With 0 bases clipped from V and 0 bases from J, the junction kept 3 bases outside the gene matches. The CDR3 consists of 15 residues. In DNA, the CDR3 is TGTGCCAGCAGCGTAGCTTGGGAGGGCTCCTACGAGCAGTACTTC. Protein: CASSVAWEGSYEQYF. The full variable domain, with the rest looked up from reference TRBV9 and TRBJ2-7, is DSGVTQTPKHLITATGQRVTLRCSPRSGDLSVYWYQQSLDQGLQFLIQYYNGEERAKGNILERFSAQQFPDLHSELNLSSLELGDSALYFCASSVAWEGSYEQYFGPGTRLTVT.

This sequence joins TRBV4-1 and TRBJ2-1; a weak D match, TRBD2 (5 bases). Looked up from germline, CDR1 is MGHRA and CDR2 is YSYEKL. The CDR3 is 14 amino acids. Trimming left V 2 bases short and J 4 bases short, with 9 bases between. The CDR3 protein is CASSQRTQYNEQFF. The CDR3 coding sequence is TGCGCCAGCAGCCAACGGACTCAGTACAATGAGCAGTTCTTC.

The V gene is TRBV4-3, the J gene TRBJ2-5; 7 positions match TRBD2. Germline CDR1 is LGHNA and CDR2 is YSLEER. The CDR3 is 16 amino acids. V lost 0 bases to trimming and J lost 5 bases; unmatched junction nucleotides: 9. The CDR3 reads CASSQEREGLWETQYF. The DNA of the CDR3 is TGCGCCAGCAGCCAAGAGAGGGAGGGCCTTTGGGAGACCCAGTACTTC.

The gene calls are TRBV9 and TRBJ2-7; the match to TRBD2 covers 12 bases. Germline V gene lookup returns CDR1 SGDLS and CDR2 YYNGEE. Trimming at V came to 0 bases and at J to 5 bases, leaving 0 bases not matched to a gene. This CDR3 is 14 amino acids long. In DNA form, the CDR3 reads TGTGCCAGCAGCGTAGGACTAGCGGGAGACGAGCAGTACTTC. This translates into CASSVGLAGDEQYF.

The rearrangement links TRBV7-2 to TRBJ2-1, with 10 bases fitting TRBD1. The CDR3 length is 14 residues. The germline V gene has CDR1 SGHTA and CDR2 FQGNSA. V shed 5 bases, J shed 5 bases, and the junction held 3 bases outside the gene matches. This CDR3 reads CASSRDRGNNEQFF. For the CDR3, the DNA is TGTGCCAGCAGCCGGGACAGGGGAAACAATGAGCAGTTCTTC.

There are a few counts of this clone. The rearrangement links TRBV29-1 to TRBJ2-5; 7 bases are shared with TRBD1. The ends lost 4 bases at V and 5 bases at J; junction bases unmatched: 10. CDR1 and CDR2 (germline): SQVTM, ANQGSEA. This CDR3 has 14 residues. CDR3 loop: CSVVPGGVGETQYF. In nucleotides, the CDR3 is TGCAGCGTTGTTCCAGGGGGAGTAGGGGAGACCCAGTACTTC.

The chain couples TRBV5-1 to TRBJ1-6; TRBD1 aligns across 9 bases. CDR3 length: 13 residues. The germline CDR1 and CDR2 sequences are SGHRS and YFSETQ. V dropped 4 bases and J dropped 8; count of bases not matched to a gene: 1. This CDR3 is CASSGDRDSPLHF. CDR3 sequence (DNA): TGCGCCAGCAGCGGGGACAGGGATTCACCCCTCCACTTT.

This clone came up many times. The chain employs TRBV5-1 and TRBJ2-3; D gene ambiguous. V shed 4 bases and J shed 1 base, with 13 bases lying between them. The germline CDR1 and CDR2 sequences are SGHRS and YFSETQ. The CDR3 extends over 15 amino acids. CDR3 sequence: CASSLDGYGTDTQYF. Written as DNA, the CDR3 is TGCGCCAGCAGCCTTGACGGGTACGGCACAGATACGCAGTATTTT.

As concerns this clone: One end of the junction fails to match germline, which may point to a read error. CDR3 region: CASSKGLAGVHEQFF. CDR3 DNA: TGTGCTAGCAGCAAGGGACTAGCGGGAGTCCATGAGCAGTTCTTC. The chain links TRBV7-7 to TRBJ2-1, with TRBD2 matching 14 bases. The CDR3 has 15 amino acids. Germline loops: CDR1 SSHAT, CDR2 FNYEAQ (reference sequence).

The chain carries TRBV6-5 and TRBJ1-1, with no clear D. The CDR3 extends over 14 amino acids. V lost 4 bases and J 2 bases, leaving 11 bases between the germline ends. CDR1 is MNHEY and CDR2 is SVGAGI in the germline V gene. The CDR3 protein is CASSSYVVNTEAFF. The CDR3, as DNA: TGTGCCAGCAGTTCCTACGTGGTTAACACTGAAGCTTTCTTT.

This clone was counted a few times. V is TRBV7-9 and J is TRBJ2-5; TRBD2 aligns across 14 bases. Per germline, CDR1 SEHNR and CDR2 FQNEAQ (reference sequence). V lost 5 bases to trimming and J lost 7 bases; unmatched junction nucleotides: 3. This CDR3 is 14 amino acids long. The CDR3 DNA sequence: TGTGCCAGCAGCCCGGGACTAGCGGGGGCGACCCAGTACTTC. It encodes CASSPGLAGATQYF.

The genes are TRBV7-2 and TRBJ2-3, with TRBD2 identical over 9 bases. This CDR3 spans 16 amino acids. CDR1 and CDR2 (germline): SGHTA, FQGNSA. With 4 bases clipped from V and 4 bases from J, the junction kept 9 bases outside the gene matches. This CDR3 reads CASSSSLAGRSDTQYF. DNA of the CDR3: TGTGCCAGCAGCTCAAGCCTAGCGGGACGGTCAGATACGCAGTATTTT.

The chain combines TRBV19 with TRBJ2-5, with a tentative D call TRBD2 (6 bases). The germline CDR1 and CDR2 sequences are LNHDA and SQIVND (reference sequence). V lost 6 bases and J 0 bases, leaving 17 bases between the germline ends. The CDR3 runs 16 residues. The CDR3 DNA reads TGTGCCAGTAGCCTCGGGACTCGGAGGTACCAAGAGACCCAGTACTTC. The encoded protein is CASSLGTRRYQETQYF.

The rearrangement joins TRBV27 to TRBJ1-2; D is perhaps TRBD1 (6 bases). Deletions cut 6 bases from V and 6 bases from J, with 11 bases between. Per germline, CDR1 MNHEY and CDR2 SMNVEV (reference sequence). The CDR3 runs 12 residues. CDR3 loop: CASSLAGDGYTF. The CDR3 DNA is TGTGCCAGCAGCCTTGCAGGGGATGGCTACACCTTC.

This clone was seen more than once but under ten times. J is TRBJ1-4 and V is TRBV14; tentatively, D is TRBD1 (5 bases). Germline V gives CDR1 SGHDN, CDR2 FVKESK. CDR3 size: 14 residues. V lost 4 bases to trimming and J lost 5 bases, with 11 bases between them. The CDR3 here is CASSPLQANEKLFF. The CDR3 DNA follows: TGTGCCAGCAGCCCCCTACAGGCGAATGAAAAACTGTTTTTT.

This clone was found a few times. V gene TRBV18 combines with J gene TRBJ1-2, with D maybe TRBD1 (5 bases). The CDR3 covers 15 residues. Per germline, CDR1 KGHSH and CDR2 LQKENI. V was trimmed by 2 bases and J by 8 bases, leaving 18 bases between them. CDR3 bases: TGTGCCAGCTCACCAGTGGAGGGGACGGTCAGAGGCTACACCTTC. Translating gives CASSPVEGTVRGYTF.

CDR3 DNA sequence: TGTGCCAGCAGCCCGGGAGGGACAGGGAATGGCTACACCTTC. It yields the protein CASSPGGTGNGYTF. The chain carries TRBV21-1 and TRBJ1-2; the table's D gene call, TRBD1, was not cross checked with the DNA. TRBV21-1 is termed a pseudogene. The CDR3 covers 14 residues.

The chain couples TRBV2 to TRBJ2-7; D perhaps matches TRBD2 (6 bases). V was trimmed by 8 bases and J by 6 bases, leaving 11 bases between them. This CDR3 region has 11 residues. Germline lookup yields CDR1 SNHLY and CDR2 FYNNEI. CDR3 nucleotides: TGTGCCAGCCCTAGCGAGGGCGAGCAGTACTTC. Translating it yields CASPSEGEQYF. Full variable domain (rest looked up from reference TRBV2 and TRBJ2-7): EPEVTQTPSHQVTQMGQEVILRCVPISNHLYFYWYRQILGQKVEFLVSFYNNEISEKSEIFDDQFSVERPDGSNFTLKIRSTKLEDSAMYFCASPSEGEQYFGPGTRLTVT.

This clone has a handful of counts. The chain couples TRBV5-4 to TRBJ1-4; 9 bases line up with TRBD1. Germline V gene data show CDR1 as SGHNT and CDR2 as YYREEE (reference sequence). The CDR3 totals 13 residues. Trimming took 4 bases from V and 12 from J; bases not matched to a gene: 7. The CDR3 here is CASSRDRAGELFF. The CDR3 coding sequence is TGTGCCAGCAGCAGGGACAGGGCAGGGGAACTGTTTTTT.